These 21 T cell receptor beta chains originate from one sample sequenced in a study of blood T cell repertoires in COVID-19. The method was immunoSEQ multiplex PCR; TCRdb's version includes in-frame clones alone and lacks a portion of them. The data show over 400,000 clones, roughly nine tenths seen once. Sequenced material: peripheral blood. The receptors originated from a woman aged 50 to 65 with COVID-19, enrolled during active disease.

V is TRBV5-1 and J is TRBJ1-1; TRBD1 is a possible D gene (5 bases). The CDR3 has 13 amino acids. CDR1 is SGHRS, CDR2 YFSETQ, per germline. The V and J ends lost 4 bases and 9 bases respectively, with 16 bases between them. The CDR3 protein is CASSLDIQAKAFF. The CDR3 DNA follows: TGCGCCAGCAGCCTGGACATCCAGGCGAAAGCTTTCTTT. Drawing the rest from reference TRBV5-1 and TRBJ1-1, the complete variable domain is KAGVTQTPRYLIKTRGQQVTLSCSPISGHRSVSWYQQTPGQGLQFLFEYFSETQRNKGNFPGRFSGRQFSNSRSEMNVSTLELGDSALYLCASSLDIQAKAFFGQGTRLTVV.

The CDR3 DNA reads TGTGCCAGCAGCCTCGGACAGGGGGCGAGGGCTTTCTTT. Translation: CASSLGQGARAFF. The chain employs TRBV3-1 (or the pseudogene TRBV3-2) and TRBJ1-1, with 11 bases fitting TRBD1. The CDR3 length is 13 residues. J gave up 11 bases and V 4 bases, and 6 bases lay outside the gene matches. Per germline, CDR1 LGHDT and CDR2 YNNKEL (reference sequence).

The chain couples TRBV9 to TRBJ2-3; a weak D match, TRBD2 (6 bases). Trimming pared 7 bases from V and 2 bases from J, leaving 14 bases between. The CDR3 contains 14 residues. CDR1 and CDR2 from the germline V gene are SGDLS and YYNGEE. The CDR3 DNA follows: TGTGCCAGCTCTGGCGGGGAATACACAGATACGCAGTATTTT. This sequence encodes CASSGGEYTDTQYF.

CDR3: CASSRGTASGNTIYF. The CDR3 coding sequence is TGTGCCAGCAGCAGAGGGACAGCCTCTGGAAACACCATATATTTT. The V gene is TRBV2, the J gene TRBJ1-3; the match to TRBD1 covers 7 bases. In germline, CDR1 is SNHLY, CDR2 FYNNEI. V trimming: 6 bases; J trimming: 0 bases; junction bases outside the gene matches: 5. The CDR3 runs 15 residues.

This chain links TRBV11-2 with TRBJ2-7; possibly TRBD1 for D (6 bases). The CDR3 extends over 13 amino acids. Trimming stripped 5 bases from V and 6 bases from J, with 14 bases between. Germline-derived CDR1 and CDR2 are SGHAT and FQNNGV. CDR3 nucleotides: TGTGCCAGCAGCCCCGTAAGAGGGGGCGAGCAGTACTTC. Its protein is CASSPVRGGEQYF. The full variable domain, completed using reference TRBV11-2 and TRBJ2-7, is EAGVAQSPRYKIIEKRQSVAFWCNPISGHATLYWYQQILGQGPKLLIQFQNNGVVDDSQLPKDRFSAERLKGVDSTLKIQPAKLEDSAVYLCASSPVRGGEQYFGPGTRLTVT.

This CDR3 reads CAGGSLSNTGELFF. Here the CDR3 DNA reads TGTGCCGGGGGGTCTCTCTCGAACACCGGGGAGCTGTTTTTT. The V and J genes are TRBV6-6 and TRBJ2-2, with a tentative D call TRBD2 (6 bases). Germline V lookup: CDR1 MNHNY, CDR2 SVGAGI (reference sequence). The V end was cut by 11 bases, the J end by 0 bases, with 13 bases between. The CDR3 extends over 14 amino acids.

The table lists this clone with a few counts. The chain has TRBV28 and TRBJ1-4; D is uncertain. Germline CDR1 is MDHEN and CDR2 is SYDVKM. The ends were cut back, 2 bases at V and 8 bases at J, with 18 bases in the middle. The CDR3 is made up of 16 amino acids. The CDR3 DNA reads TGTGCCAGCAGTTTAGGAGGGCCGCAAGGGAAGGAAAAACTGTTTTTT. This translates into CASSLGGPQGKEKLFF.

CDR3 protein: CASLRQGVPGYTF. The DNA for the CDR3 is TGTGCCAGTCTTCGACAGGGGGTTCCCGGCTACACCTTC. V and J are TRBV12-3 or TRBV12-4 and TRBJ1-2; 9 nucleotides line up with TRBD1. V lost 9 bases to trimming and J lost 8 bases; unmatched junction nucleotides: 10. CDR3 length equals 13 residues.

This clone was counted once. V usage is TRBV6-5 and J usage is TRBJ1-4; D is uncertain. V lost 0 bases, J lost 8 bases, and 16 bases lay in between. CDR1 MNHEY and CDR2 SVGAGI come from the germline V gene. This CDR3 spans 16 amino acids. DNA of the CDR3: TGTGCCAGCAGTTACTCAGGGATCGCGACGGGGGAAAAACTGTTTTTT. The encoded protein is CASSYSGIATGEKLFF.

J is TRBJ1-5 and V is TRBV27; D ambiguous. The CDR3 runs 14 residues. The V gene lost 5 bases and the J gene lost 0 bases, with 8 bases spanning the gap. Germline V CDR1 and CDR2: MNHEY, SMNVEV (reference sequence). The CDR3 is CASSRAYSNQPQHF. The CDR3 DNA follows: TGTGCCAGCAGTCGAGCGTATAGCAATCAGCCCCAGCATTTT.

V usage is TRBV5-1 and J usage is TRBJ1-3; D gene ambiguous. This CDR3 has 13 residues. Germline assignment: CDR1 SGHRS and CDR2 YFSETQ. V gave up 1 base and J gave up 3 bases, with 5 bases separating them. The CDR3 region is CASSLTSGNTIYF. Written as DNA, the CDR3 is TGCGCCAGCAGCTTGACCAGTGGAAACACCATATATTTT.

This clone was found a few times. The chain uses TRBV5-4 and TRBJ1-6; 9 positions agree with TRBD1. The V gene end was trimmed by 4 bases and the J gene end by 8 bases; junction bases not matched to a gene: 7. There are 15 residues in the CDR3. Germline assignment: CDR1 SGHNT and CDR2 YYREEE (reference sequence). The CDR3 protein is CASSQAQGAYSPLHF. CDR3 bases: TGTGCCAGCAGCCAGGCACAGGGGGCATATTCACCCCTCCACTTT.

Only one count was recorded for this clone. The J gene is TRBJ2-5, the V gene TRBV14; possibly TRBD1 for D (5 bases). The ends were cut back, 6 bases at V and 5 bases at J, with 13 bases in the middle. This CDR3 is built from 13 residues. The germline V gene encodes CDR1 SGHDN and CDR2 FVKESK. CDR3 sequence: CASSPGYEETQYF. As DNA, the CDR3 is TGTGCCAGCAGTCCAGGGTACGAGGAGACCCAGTACTTC.

The chain has TRBV7-3 and TRBJ2-3; 8 nucleotides match TRBD1. Germline loops: CDR1 SGHTA, CDR2 FQGTGA. V lost 3 bases, J lost 2 bases, and 1 base stayed unmatched. The CDR3 extends over 14 amino acids. The CDR3 sequence is CASSLGQATDTQYF. CDR3 coding DNA: TGTGCCAGCAGCTTGGGACAGGCCACAGATACGCAGTATTTT. The variable domain in full, with the rest retrieved from reference TRBV7-3 and TRBJ2-3, is GAGVSQTPSNKVTEKGKYVELRCDPISGHTALYWYRQSLGQGPEFLIYFQGTGAADDSGLPNDRFFAVRPEGSVSTLKIQRTERGDSAVYLCASSLGQATDTQYFGPGTRLTVL.

This sequence joins TRBV7-2 and TRBJ2-5; 7 bases match TRBD2. In germline, CDR1 is SGHTA, CDR2 FQGNSA. The junction had 7 bases not matched to a gene; V was cut back by 4 bases and J by 2 bases. This CDR3 region has 15 residues. CDR3 bases: TGTGCCAGCAGCTCCCTAGCGGAGCCGCAAGAGACCCAGTACTTC. Protein: CASSSLAEPQETQYF.

This chain joins TRBV5-6 and TRBJ1-3; 10 bases line up with TRBD1. The CDR3 spans 14 residues. After removal of 3 bases from V and 9 bases from J, the junction contained 6 bases not matched to a gene. The germline CDR1 and CDR2 sequences are SGHDT and YYEEEE. The CDR3 bases are TGTGCCAGCAGCTCACCGGACAGGGGGGTCACCATATATTTT. Translation gives CASSSPDRGVTIYF.

The chain combines TRBV7-8 with TRBJ1-2, with 7 bases lining up with TRBD1. CDR3 length: 16 residues. With V trimmed by 4 bases and J by 6 bases, 14 bases remained unmatched. CDR1 SGHVS and CDR2 FQNEAQ come from the germline V gene. The CDR3 coding sequence is TGTGCCAGCAGCTCCCAACTCGGGACAGCCAGAAATGGCTACACCTTC. Translating it yields CASSSQLGTARNGYTF. The full variable domain, in which reference TRBV7-8 and TRBJ1-2 provide the parts outside the CDR3, is GAGVSQSPRYKVAKRGQDVALRCDPISGHVSLFWYQQALGQGPEFLTYFQNEAQLDKSGLPSDRFFAERPEGSVSTLKIQRTQQEDSAVYLCASSSQLGTARNGYTFGSGTRLTVV.

As to this clone: Additional DNA sequences in this sample encode the identical CDR3. V and J are TRBV5-6 and TRBJ2-7; weak D call: TRBD1 (5 bases). Looked up from germline, CDR1 is SGHDT and CDR2 is YYEEEE. The CDR3 extends over 13 amino acids. Deletions cut 4 bases from V and 0 bases from J, with 8 bases between. DNA of the CDR3: TGTGCCAGCAGCGTGACAGTCTCCTACGAGCAGTACTTC. It specifies CASSVTVSYEQYF.

This rearrangement joins TRBV2 to TRBJ1-2; unclear D gene. There are 13 residues in the CDR3. Germline CDR1 is SNHLY and CDR2 is FYNNEI. V was shortened by 8 bases and J by 4 bases, with 14 bases between the two germline ends. CDR3: CASPAGTPYGYTF. In DNA, the CDR3 is TGTGCCAGCCCCGCGGGAACCCCCTATGGCTACACCTTC.

This clone came up once. The chain employs TRBV11-2 and TRBJ2-7; D is undetermined. CDR3 length equals 14 residues. V lost 5 bases and J lost 0, with 11 bases in between. Germline V gene lookup returns CDR1 SGHAT and CDR2 FQNNGV. The CDR3 spells CASSPHPGSYEQYF. The DNA for the CDR3 is TGTGCCAGCAGCCCCCACCCCGGCTCCTACGAGCAGTACTTC.

This clone was observed a single time. In DNA form, the CDR3 reads TGTGCCACCAGCACTAGACTAGCGGCTTACAATGAGCAGTTCTTC. Translated, it gives CATSTRLAAYNEQFF. This chain joins TRBV15 and TRBJ2-1; 9 bases agree with TRBD2. CDR3 length equals 15 residues. The germline V gene has CDR1 LNHNV and CDR2 YYDKDF (reference sequence). J gave up 4 bases and V 4 bases, and 5 bases lay outside the gene matches.